The table lists the clone carrying this T cell receptor (beta chain) with many counts. The antigen remains unidentified. These data come from a study of T cells in Graves' hyperthyroidism and ophthalmopathy. Template material for amplifying TCR beta CDR3 regions consisted of RNA transcripts. First-round RT-PCR with HTBI primers amplified the TCR CDR3 region. In TCRdb, the multiplex PCR reads were re-called with MiXCR into one record per CDR3 protein. The sample has fewer than 650,000 distinct CDR3 sequences, 14% seen once. Study-level points and caveats: Ophthalmopathy could be told apart from stable hyperthyroidism with a 13 V-J model. For ophthalmopathy, model prediction preceded onset by a median roughly 6.2 months.

This CDR3 comprises 15 residues. V lost 4 bases and J 4 bases, leaving 14 bases between the germline ends. Germline assignment: CDR1 MNHEY and CDR2 SMNVEV (reference sequence). The TCR comes from a woman in her twenties or thirties with Graves' hyperthyroidism that later progressed to Graves' ophthalmopathy. The sample comprised blood. The rearrangement uses TRBV27 and TRBJ1-5; D unresolved. The CDR3 DNA sequence: TGTGCCAGCAGTTCTGGGTGGCAGCGAAATCAGCCCCAGCATTTT. Translating it yields CASSSGWQRNQPQHF.